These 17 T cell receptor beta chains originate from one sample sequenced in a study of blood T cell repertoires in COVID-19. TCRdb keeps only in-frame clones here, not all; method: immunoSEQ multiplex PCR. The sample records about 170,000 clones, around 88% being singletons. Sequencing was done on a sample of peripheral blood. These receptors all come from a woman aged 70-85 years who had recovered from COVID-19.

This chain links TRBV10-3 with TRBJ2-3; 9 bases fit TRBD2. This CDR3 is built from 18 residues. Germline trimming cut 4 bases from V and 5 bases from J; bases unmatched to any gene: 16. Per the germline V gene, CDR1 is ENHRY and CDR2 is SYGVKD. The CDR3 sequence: CAISGSWASGASQDTQYF. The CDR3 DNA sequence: TGTGCCATCAGTGGGAGTTGGGCTAGCGGGGCCTCCCAAGATACGCAGTATTTT.

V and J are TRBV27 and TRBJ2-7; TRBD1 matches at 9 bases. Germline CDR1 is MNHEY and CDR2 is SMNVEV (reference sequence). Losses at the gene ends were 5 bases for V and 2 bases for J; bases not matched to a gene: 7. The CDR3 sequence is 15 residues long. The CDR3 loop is CASSPGTGNPYEQYF. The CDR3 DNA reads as TGTGCCAGCAGTCCTGGGACAGGGAACCCCTACGAGCAGTACTTC.

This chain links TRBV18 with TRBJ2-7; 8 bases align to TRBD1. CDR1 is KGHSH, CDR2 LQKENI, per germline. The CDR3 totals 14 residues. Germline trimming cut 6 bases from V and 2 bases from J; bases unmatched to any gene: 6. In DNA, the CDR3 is TGTGCCAGCTCGACGGGGACAGGTCCCTACGAGCAGTACTTC. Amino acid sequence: CASSTGTGPYEQYF. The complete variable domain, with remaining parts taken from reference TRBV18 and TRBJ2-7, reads NAGVMQNPRHLVRRRGQEARLRCSPMKGHSHVYWYRQLPEEGLKFMVYLQKENIIDESGMPKERFSAEFPKEGPSILRIQQVVRGDSAAYFCASSTGTGPYEQYFGPGTRLTVT.

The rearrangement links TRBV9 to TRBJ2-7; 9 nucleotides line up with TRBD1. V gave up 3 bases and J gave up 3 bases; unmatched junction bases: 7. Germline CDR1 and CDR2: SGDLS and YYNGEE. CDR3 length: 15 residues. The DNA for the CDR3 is TGTGCCAGCAGCGCCCCCCGGGACAGGGTCTACGAGCAGTACTTC. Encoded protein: CASSAPRDRVYEQYF.

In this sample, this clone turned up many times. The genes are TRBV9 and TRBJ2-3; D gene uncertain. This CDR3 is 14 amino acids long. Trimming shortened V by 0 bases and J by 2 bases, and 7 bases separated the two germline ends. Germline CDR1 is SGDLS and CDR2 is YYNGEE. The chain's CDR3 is CASSVDGFTDTQYF. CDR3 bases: TGTGCCAGCAGCGTAGACGGGTTCACAGATACGCAGTATTTT.

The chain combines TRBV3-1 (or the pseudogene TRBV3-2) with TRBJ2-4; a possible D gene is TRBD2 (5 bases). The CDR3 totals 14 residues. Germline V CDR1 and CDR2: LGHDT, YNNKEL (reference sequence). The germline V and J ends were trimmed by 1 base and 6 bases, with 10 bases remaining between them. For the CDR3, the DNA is TGTGCCAGCAGCCAAGTTTGGGAGAGAAACATTCAGTACTTC. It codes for CASSQVWERNIQYF.

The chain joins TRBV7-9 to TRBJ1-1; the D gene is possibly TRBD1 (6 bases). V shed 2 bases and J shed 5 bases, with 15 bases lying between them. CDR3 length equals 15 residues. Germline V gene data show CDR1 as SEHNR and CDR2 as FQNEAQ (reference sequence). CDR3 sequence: CASSLREGGRTEAFF. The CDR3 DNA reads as TGTGCCAGCAGCTTACGAGAGGGGGGGAGGACTGAAGCTTTCTTT.

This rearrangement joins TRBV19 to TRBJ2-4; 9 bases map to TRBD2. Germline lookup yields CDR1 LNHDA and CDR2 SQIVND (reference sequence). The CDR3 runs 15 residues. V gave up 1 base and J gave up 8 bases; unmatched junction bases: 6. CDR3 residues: CASSIGWASGDIQYF. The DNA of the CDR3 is TGTGCCAGTAGTATAGGGTGGGCTAGCGGGGACATTCAGTACTTC.

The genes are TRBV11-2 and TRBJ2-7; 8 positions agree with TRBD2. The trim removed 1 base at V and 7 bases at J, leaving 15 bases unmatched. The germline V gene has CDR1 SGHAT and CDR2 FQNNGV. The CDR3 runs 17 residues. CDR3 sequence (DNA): TGTGCCAGCAGCTTAGGGTCCTCGGTGGTAGCGGGGAGGGAGCAGTACTTC. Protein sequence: CASSLGSSVVAGREQYF.

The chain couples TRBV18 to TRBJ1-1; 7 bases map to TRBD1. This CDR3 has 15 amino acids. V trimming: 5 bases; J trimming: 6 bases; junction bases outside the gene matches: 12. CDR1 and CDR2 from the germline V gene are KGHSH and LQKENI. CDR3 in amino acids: CASSSSQGPGAEAFF. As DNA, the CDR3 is TGTGCCAGCTCATCCTCACAGGGGCCGGGAGCTGAAGCTTTCTTT.

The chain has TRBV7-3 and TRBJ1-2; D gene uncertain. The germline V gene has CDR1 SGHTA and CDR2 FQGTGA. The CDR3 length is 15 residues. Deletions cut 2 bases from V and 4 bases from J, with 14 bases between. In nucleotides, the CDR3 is TGTGCCAGCAGCTTATGGGCCCGGGGAGGCTATGGCTACACCTTC. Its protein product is CASSLWARGGYGYTF.

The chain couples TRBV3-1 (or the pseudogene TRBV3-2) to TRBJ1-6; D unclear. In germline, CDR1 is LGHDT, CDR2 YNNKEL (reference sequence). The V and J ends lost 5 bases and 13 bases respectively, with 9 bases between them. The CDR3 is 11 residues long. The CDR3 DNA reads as TGTGCCAGCAGCTCGGGTAGGCCCCTCCACTTT. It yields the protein CASSSGRPLHF.

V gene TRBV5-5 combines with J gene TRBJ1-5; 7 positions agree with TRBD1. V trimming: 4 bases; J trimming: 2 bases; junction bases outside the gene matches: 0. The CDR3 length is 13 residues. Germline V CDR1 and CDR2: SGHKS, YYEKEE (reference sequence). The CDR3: CASSDRGNQPQHF. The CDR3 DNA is TGTGCCAGCAGCGACAGGGGCAATCAGCCCCAGCATTTT. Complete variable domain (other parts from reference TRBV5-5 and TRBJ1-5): DAGVTQSPTHLIKTRGQQVTLRCSPISGHKSVSWYQQVLGQGPQFIFQYYEKEERGRGNFPDRFSARQFPNYSSELNVNALLLGDSALYLCASSDRGNQPQHFGDGTRLSIL.

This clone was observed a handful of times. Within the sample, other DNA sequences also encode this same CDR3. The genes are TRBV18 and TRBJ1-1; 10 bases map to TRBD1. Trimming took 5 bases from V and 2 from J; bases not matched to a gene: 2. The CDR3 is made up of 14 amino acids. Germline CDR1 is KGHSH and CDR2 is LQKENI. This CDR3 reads CASSGQGGNTEAFF. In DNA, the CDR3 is TGTGCCAGCTCAGGACAGGGGGGAAACACTGAAGCTTTCTTT.

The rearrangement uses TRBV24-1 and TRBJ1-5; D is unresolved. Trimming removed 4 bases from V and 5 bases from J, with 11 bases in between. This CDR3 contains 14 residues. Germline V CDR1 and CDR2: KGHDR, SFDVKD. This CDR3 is CATSERQPDQPQHF. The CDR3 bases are TGTGCCACCAGTGAGCGGCAGCCCGATCAGCCCCAGCATTTT.

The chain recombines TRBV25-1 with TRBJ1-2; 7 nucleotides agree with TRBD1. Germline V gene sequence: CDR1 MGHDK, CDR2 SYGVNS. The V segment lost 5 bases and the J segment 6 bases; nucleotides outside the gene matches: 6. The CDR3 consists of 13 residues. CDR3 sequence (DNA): TGTGCCAGCAGTCTCGGGACAGCTCATGGCTACACCTTC. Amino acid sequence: CASSLGTAHGYTF.

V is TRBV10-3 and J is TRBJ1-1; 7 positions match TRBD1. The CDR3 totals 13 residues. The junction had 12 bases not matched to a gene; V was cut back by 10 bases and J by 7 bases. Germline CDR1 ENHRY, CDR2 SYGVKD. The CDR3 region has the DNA TGTGCCACCCTACAGGGGACTCAGGGTGAAGCTTTCTTT. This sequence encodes CATLQGTQGEAFF.